This TCR beta chain was captured by sequencing in a study of T cell responses to AZD1222 COVID-19 vaccine. Study-wide findings and caveats: Females outnumbered males among donors, who were mostly white British; clonal diversity was possibly underestimated. The reported proportion of spike-specific TCRs targeting unmutated variant regions was nearly half. Baseline serology detected seropositivity in only six or seven AZD1222 recipients.

Only in-frame clones appear in the TCRdb table, and some are missing; sequencing was by immunoSEQ multiplex PCR. The sample holds roughly 70,000 clones, more than 65% seen once. This clone was counted a few times. Its specificity is not known. CDR3 length: 16 residues. Deletions cut 4 bases from V and 4 bases from J, with 20 bases between. Germline V lookup: CDR1 SGHRS, CDR2 YFSETQ. The TCR was taken from an adult in good health. This chain uses TRBV5-1 with TRBJ1-2; no reliable D call. The sequencing used peripheral blood, collected on day 0 of MenACWY control vaccination. The CDR3 loop reads CASSQADGGNFYGYTF. The CDR3 nucleotides are TGCGCCAGCAGCCAGGCGGATGGTGGAAACTTCTATGGCTACACCTTC.